This T cell receptor (beta chain) was documented in a study of blood T cell repertoires in COVID-19 (TCRdb year 2020). For context, the study as a whole: Collaborator samples came from the United States, Italy and Spain and covered acute and convalescent phases of COVID-19. Where available, HLA class I and class II types were obtained from metadata supplied by the sample provider rather than from assay-based typing. A freely available public database, intended as a resource for researchers studying the immune response to SARS-CoV-2, is where the repertoires were released. Subjects who had been exposed to COVID-19, were actively infected with it, or had recovered from it provided the deeply sampled blood TCRbeta repertoires that made up the dataset. Nearly every sample came with metadata listing a de-identified subject ID, COVID-19 status, age in years and sex. The prospective study material was composed of cDNA or gDNA derived from T cells, B-cell-depleted T cells, or PBMCs. Samples were obtained from the ongoing ImmuneRACE study (first 160 participants) and from 1,000 to 1,500 subjects provided by 6 global collaborators. Broader findings and caveats from the paper: The amount of clinical and demographic metadata varied by source and participant and was provided uncurated.

As encoded in the germline V gene, CDR1 is KGHSH while CDR2 is LQKENI. The CDR3 starts with the cysteine, ends with the phenylalanine, and has 16 residues. Of the read, only the CDR3 DNA is kept; its 48 bases are in frame from base 1. Trimming takes 6 bases off V and 0 bases off J; junction bases not matched to a gene: 8. The immunoSEQ Assay, a bias-controlled multiplex PCR, was used to amplify TCRbeta CDR3 regions from genomic DNA. The authors' pipeline ran thus. The number of nucleated cells in each sample was estimated by amplification of reference gene primers within the assay. Sequence reads were collapsed and filtered to measure the absolute abundance of every unique TCRbeta CDR3 rearrangement. For each sample, productive Simpson clonality was calculated by taking the square root of Simpson's diversity index across productive rearrangements. This is the immuneACCESS table as TCRdb keeps it, with only in-frame sequences that have V and J called. A part of the clones is gone; compared with another copy, unresolved V genes explain less than half, and the rest is unexplained. V and J calls and clone size come straight from that table; D and trimming were deduced from the DNA. A total of 170,000 or so clones appear in this sample, around 73% of them only once. The top ten hold 15% to 20% of the sample.

Turning to this clone: Its antigen is not yet known. No much larger clone is present one base from it, and per-base qualities are unavailable.

Participants in the prospective study were aged 18 to 89 years, lived in about two dozen United States geographic areas, and enrolled through a virtual design. In the prospective study, cohorts were assigned on the basis of participant-reported clinical history obtained from a screening survey and a study questionnaire. For ImmuneRACE Cohort 3, a participant was defined as recovered based on two consecutive negative NP/OP PCR tests, clearance by a healthcare professional, or resolution of symptoms. In the prospective study, whole blood, serum and a nasopharyngeal or oropharyngeal swab were collected from each participant by mobile phlebotomists. Over a roughly 2-month period, participants in the prospective study had the option of providing additional blood draws and questionnaires. Blood samples from the prospective study were shipped frozen or at room temperature prior to DNA extraction.

What was sequenced was PBMCs or T cells enriched from blood (not recorded which). The source is a woman aged 45-65 years who had recovered from COVID-19. The V and J segments used are TRBV18 and TRBJ1-1; 9 nucleotides in the junction match TRBD1. The CDR3 is CASSQGTGRVNTEAFF. The nucleotides are TGTGCCAGCTCGCAGGGGACAGGGAGAGTGAACACTGAAGCTTTCTTT.